This T cell receptor (beta chain) was identified during a study of OX40 agonist ivuxolimab in advanced cancers. About the study: People in dose escalation had one of these cancers: hepatocellular carcinoma, melanoma, renal cell or head and neck cancer. Prior anti-PD-1, anti-PD-L1 or anti-CTLA-4 therapy was allowed; around 40% had some. Overall study results and limits: Averaging showed that CD8+ T cells had more expanded clones than CD4+ did.

The table came from immunoSEQ multiplex PCR; TCRdb's copy has only in-frame clones and leaves some out. The table lists 50,000 to 65,000 clones, over 80% of them singletons, with over 2.5% in the top ten. CDR3 length: 15 amino acids. Trimming cost V 6 bases and J 5 bases; bases outside gene matches: 4. Germline V gene data show CDR1 as MNHNY and CDR2 as SVGAGI (reference sequence). To note about this clone: The target antigen is unknown.

The chain has TRBV6-6 and TRBJ2-5; 15 bases align to TRBD2. The receptor comes from an adult with an advanced solid tumor such as melanoma, head and neck, liver or kidney cancer. This material consisted of CD4+ or CD8+ T cells sorted from blood, taken in a trial of the OX40 agonist ivuxolimab. CDR3 nucleotide sequence: TGTGCCAGCAGCCCGGGACTAGCGGGAGGTGAGACCCAGTACTTC. This gives the protein CASSPGLAGGETQYF.